This TCR beta chain was obtained from a study of blood T cells in healthy people across ages. Each donor's blood draw was roughly 10 milliliters of peripheral blood. The germline V gene has CDR1 SGHRS and CDR2 YFSETQ. With V trimmed by 9 bases and J by 8 bases, 11 bases remained unmatched. The CDR3 extends over 14 amino acids. Study results and limitations: Estimates based on one million T cells were treated as lower bounds. Donors of long life had a larger count of naive CD4+ cells and greater diversity than aged donors.

This clonotype was detected only a few times. Antigen specificity is unknown. With a J-beta primer mix and a sample-barcoded 5' primer, a second PCR ran roughly 7 to 11 cycles. Every cDNA molecule carried a tag from a template-switch adaptor bearing 12 random nucleotides. TCRdb re-called the 5' RACE reads through MiXCR, storing one row per CDR3 protein. The sample records roughly 1,500,000 distinct CDR3 sequences, around 35% being singletons. The TCR originated in a woman in her thirties in good health. The chain recombines TRBV5-1 with TRBJ1-2, with 12 bases fitting TRBD1. Material: blood. CDR3 sequence reads: CATRPGQGARGYTF. The CDR3 DNA follows: TGCGCCACTAGGCCGGGACAGGGGGCGCGGGGCTACACCTTC. Full variable domain (missing parts from reference TRBV5-1 and TRBJ1-2): KAGVTQTPRYLIKTRGQQVTLSCSPISGHRSVSWYQQTPGQGLQFLFEYFSETQRNKGNFPGRFSGRQFSNSRSEMNVSTLELGDSALYLCATRPGQGARGYTFGSGTRLTVV.